These 15 T cell receptor beta chains were all obtained from the same sample, sequenced in a study of cytomegalovirus exposure and HLA in healthy donors. Vbeta (60) and Jbeta (13) primers were used in the PCR. Only in-frame clones appear in the TCRdb table, and some are missing; sequencing was by immunoSEQ multiplex PCR. The sample has fewer than 80,000 clones, roughly two thirds seen once. Sequenced input: PBMCs. Receptor source: a woman aged 45 to 65 in good health and CMV-seropositive.

The chain employs TRBV2 and TRBJ2-1; TRBD2 agrees at 10 bases. The junction had 25 bases not matched to a gene; V was cut back by 6 bases and J by 8 bases. The CDR3 has 20 residues. Looked up from germline, CDR1 is SNHLY and CDR2 is FYNNEI. The CDR3 loop is CASSRPGTSEGGARSHEQFF. The CDR3 bases are TGTGCCAGCAGCAGGCCAGGGACTAGCGAGGGGGGCGCAAGATCCCATGAGCAGTTCTTC.

The chain carries TRBV5-1 and TRBJ2-2, with TRBD2 matching over 9 bases. The V gene's germline CDR1 is SGHRS and CDR2 YFSETQ. Trimming at V came to 4 bases and at J to 6 bases, leaving 16 bases not matched to a gene. This CDR3 region has 18 residues. The CDR3 DNA follows: TGCGCCAGCAGCGAAGACACCCCCTCTAGGACTAGCGCCGGGGAGCTGTTTTTT. It specifies CASSEDTPSRTSAGELFF.

The chain recombines TRBV27 with TRBJ2-5; a possible D gene is TRBD1 (5 bases). The end of the DNA is better explained by TRBJ2-7, so the J call may be wrong. Germline V lookup: CDR1 MNHEY, CDR2 SMNVEV (reference sequence). The CDR3 is 17 amino acids. DNA of the CDR3: TGTGCCAGCAGTTTGTCAGGGTACGGCTCGAAGACCTACGAGCAGTACTTC. Amino acid sequence: CASSLSGYGSKTYEQYF.

The J gene is TRBJ2-6, the V gene TRBV28; D is unclear. The CDR3 covers 16 residues. The germline V and J ends were trimmed by 3 bases and 0 bases, with 9 bases remaining between them. Germline assignment: CDR1 MDHEN and CDR2 SYDVKM. Written as DNA, the CDR3 is TGTGCCAGCAGTTTCGTTTCCCGCTCTGGGGCCAACGTCCTGACTTTC. This translates into CASSFVSRSGANVLTF.

The CDR3 loop is CASSIEGVSTGELFF. The CDR3 DNA reads as TGTGCCAGTAGTATAGAAGGGGTGAGCACCGGGGAGCTGTTTTTT. The chain couples TRBV19 to TRBJ2-2, with a weak D call TRBD1 (5 bases). From germline, CDR1 is LNHDA and CDR2 SQIVND (reference sequence). The CDR3 is 15 residues long. V was clipped by 0 bases and J by 4 bases, with 9 bases between them.

The rearrangement uses TRBV7-3 and TRBJ2-2, with no clear D. CDR3 length equals 16 residues. CDR1 and CDR2 (germline): SGHTA, FQGTGA. V shed 7 bases and J shed 2 bases, with 17 bases lying between them. The CDR3 DNA is TGTGCCAGCACTCCCAACACAGCAGGAAACACCGGGGAGCTGTTTTTT. It is translated as CASTPNTAGNTGELFF.

The chain has TRBV11-2 and TRBJ1-4; D is possibly TRBD1 (5 bases). CDR3 size: 13 residues. Germline V CDR1 and CDR2: SGHAT, FQNNGV. V was cut by 5 bases and J by 12 bases, with 16 bases left in between. CDR3 residues: CASSQIDWGELFF. In DNA, the CDR3 is TGTGCCAGCAGCCAAATTGACTGGGGGGAACTGTTTTTT.

J is TRBJ2-3 and V is TRBV14; the D gene is possibly TRBD1 (5 bases). V lost 0 bases, J lost 1 base, and 14 bases lay in between. The CDR3 is made up of 17 amino acids. Per the germline V gene, CDR1 is SGHDN and CDR2 is FVKESK. The CDR3 loop is CASSQDRGRPGTDTQYF. The CDR3 DNA sequence: TGTGCCAGCAGCCAAGATAGGGGCAGGCCCGGCACAGATACGCAGTATTTT.

This chain joins TRBV5-1 and TRBJ2-1; 8 nucleotides line up with TRBD2. J lost 1 base, V lost 6 bases, and 12 bases had no gene match. CDR3 length: 17 amino acids. In germline, CDR1 is SGHRS, CDR2 YFSETQ. CDR3 coding DNA: TGCGCCAGCACCCCTGGCGGCGGGGGGATATCCTACAATGAGCAGTTCTTC. Translation gives CASTPGGGGISYNEQFF.

CDR3 sequence reads: CASSFFNEKLFF. The DNA of the CDR3 is TGTGCCAGCAGCTTTTTTAATGAAAAACTGTTTTTT. The chain couples TRBV2 to TRBJ1-4; no clear D gene. From germline, CDR1 is SNHLY and CDR2 FYNNEI. With 6 bases removed from V and 4 bases from J, the gap between germline ends came to 6 bases. The CDR3 contains 12 residues. The complete variable domain, with remaining parts taken from reference TRBV2 and TRBJ1-4, reads EPEVTQTPSHQVTQMGQEVILRCVPISNHLYFYWYRQILGQKVEFLVSFYNNEISEKSEIFDDQFSVERPDGSNFTLKIRSTKLEDSAMYFCASSFFNEKLFFGSGTQLSVL.

The chain uses TRBV7-6 and TRBJ2-2; a weak D match, TRBD1 (6 bases). CDR1 is SGHVS and CDR2 is FNYEAQ in the germline V gene. The CDR3 covers 16 residues. V shed 1 base and J shed 6 bases, with 15 bases lying between them. The CDR3 DNA sequence: TGTGCCAGCAGCTTAGGGCAGGGGAATTACGCCGGGGAGCTGTTTTTT. Amino acids: CASSLGQGNYAGELFF.

This clone has just a few counts. This chain joins TRBV4-1 and TRBJ1-1, with a possible D match to TRBD1 (6 bases). Germline V gene sequence: CDR1 MGHRA, CDR2 YSYEKL. CDR3 length equals 14 residues. The V gene lost 4 bases and the J gene lost 3 bases, with 12 bases spanning the gap. DNA of the CDR3: TGCGCCAGCAGCCGGGGGGGCGAGGACACTGAAGCTTTCTTT. Translated, it gives CASSRGGEDTEAFF.

The V call is TRBV5-4, the J call TRBJ2-5, with 14 bases aligning to TRBD2. Germline V CDR1 and CDR2: SGHNT, YYREEE (reference sequence). V trimming: 2 bases; J trimming: 0 bases; junction bases outside the gene matches: 3. The CDR3 runs 17 residues. CDR3 sequence: CASSFPGLAGDQETQYF. CDR3 nucleotides: TGTGCCAGCAGCTTTCCGGGACTAGCGGGGGACCAAGAGACCCAGTACTTC.

The V and J genes are TRBV7-9 and TRBJ1-3; 7 bases fit TRBD1. The ends lost 4 bases at V and 2 bases at J; junction bases unmatched: 17. The CDR3 is made up of 19 amino acids. The germline gives CDR1 SEHNR, CDR2 FQNEAQ (reference sequence). Written as DNA, the CDR3 is TGTGCCAGCAGCTCCACATCTAGTAGACAGGGAGTCGCTGGAAACACCATATATTTT. Its translation is CASSSTSSRQGVAGNTIYF.

The chain links TRBV6-1 to TRBJ2-5, with TRBD2 matching over 14 bases. The CDR3 has 15 residues. Per the germline V gene, CDR1 is MNHNS and CDR2 is SASEGT. J lost 5 bases, V lost 6 bases, and 5 bases had no gene match. CDR3 in amino acids: CASSRGLAGGETQYF. The DNA of the CDR3 is TGTGCCAGCAGCCGCGGACTAGCGGGGGGCGAGACCCAGTACTTC.